Shown below are 27 T cell receptor beta chains from a single sample sequenced in a study of quantifying T cell responses using KT2 cells. In the study overall: Reverse transcription used primers in the TCR alpha and beta constant regions.

An oligo carrying a UMI was ligated to the cDNA 3' end. First-round PCR used around 4 cycles and beta primers RC1.1 and RC1.2 covering TRBC1 and TRBC2. Each CDR3 protein is one row after TCRdb ran MiXCR on the UMI-ligation and nested PCR reads. The sample lists 40,000 to 50,000 distinct CDR3 sequences; about 18% were seen once. The sample was PBMCs spiked with cells of the T cell clone KT2. These receptors all come from a human donor.

This clonotype was seen only once. The rearrangement joins TRBV7-9 to TRBJ2-7; 10 bases align to TRBD1. The CDR3 consists of 15 residues. CDR1 and CDR2 (germline): SEHNR, FQNEAQ (reference sequence). After removal of 5 bases from V and 2 bases from J, the junction contained 6 bases not matched to a gene. CDR3 region: CASSPRDRGTYEQYF. CDR3 coding DNA: TGTGCCAGCAGCCCCCGGGACAGGGGAACCTACGAGCAGTACTTC.

The sample holds many counts of this clonotype. V gene TRBV7-2 combines with J gene TRBJ1-1; TRBD1 aligns across 8 bases. The CDR3 is made up of 14 amino acids. V lost 5 bases to trimming and J lost 5 bases; unmatched junction nucleotides: 7. Germline loops: CDR1 SGHTA, CDR2 FQGNSA. The DNA for the CDR3 is TGTGCCAGCAGCACGGGACAGGCCAGGACTGAAGCTTTCTTT. The encoded protein is CASSTGQARTEAFF.

This clonotype has more than one count but fewer than ten. V gene TRBV6-6 combines with J gene TRBJ1-5; 8 nucleotides line up with TRBD1. The germline CDR1 and CDR2 sequences are MNHNY and SVGAGI (reference sequence). V shed 5 bases, J shed 4 bases, and the junction held 10 bases outside the gene matches. CDR3 size: 16 residues. In nucleotides, the CDR3 is TGTGCCAGCAGTGACCGGACAGGGCGGGGAAATCAGCCCCAGCATTTT. It encodes CASSDRTGRGNQPQHF.

This rearrangement joins TRBV4-1 to TRBJ1-4, with D unclear. V was trimmed by 4 bases and J by 8 bases, leaving 20 bases between them. CDR3 length: 16 amino acids. Germline CDR1 and CDR2: MGHRA and YSYEKL. The chain's CDR3 is CASSPSLLRVKEKLFF. The CDR3 DNA sequence: TGCGCCAGCAGCCCCTCACTACTACGGGTAAAGGAAAAACTGTTTTTT.

This clonotype was seen at least ten times. The chain has TRBV13 and TRBJ2-1, with 7 bases fitting TRBD2. Germline lookup yields CDR1 PRHDT and CDR2 FYEKMQ (reference sequence). The V and J ends lost 5 bases and 5 bases, in that order; junction bases with no gene match: 9. CDR3 length equals 15 residues. CDR3 sequence: CASSRLTGGNNEQFF. The CDR3 DNA reads as TGTGCCAGCAGCCGTCTAACGGGAGGCAACAATGAGCAGTTCTTC.

This clonotype appeared a few times. V is TRBV29-1 and J is TRBJ2-2; D is unresolved. Trimming took off 3 bases at V and 1 base at J, with 3 bases between the two ends. Germline V gene lookup returns CDR1 SQVTM and CDR2 ANQGSEA. The CDR3 has 12 amino acids. Here the CDR3 reads CSVDQNTGELFF. CDR3 in DNA: TGCAGCGTTGACCAGAACACCGGGGAGCTGTTTTTT.

The V gene is TRBV5-5, the J gene TRBJ2-7, with no clear D. V dropped 0 bases and J dropped 5 bases, with 6 bases sitting between them. The CDR3 is made up of 12 amino acids. Germline loops: CDR1 SGHKS, CDR2 YYEKEE (reference sequence). The CDR3 here is CASSLVTNEQYF. CDR3 DNA sequence: TGTGCCAGCAGCTTGGTAACAAACGAGCAGTACTTC.

This clonotype appeared a few times. The gene calls are TRBV6-1 and TRBJ2-7; 8 bases line up with TRBD1. This CDR3 is 18 amino acids long. Germline trimming cut 8 bases from V and 0 bases from J; bases unmatched to any gene: 18. Germline CDR1 reads MNHNS; CDR2 reads SASEGT. Here the CDR3 reads CASGGPLLTGVISYEQYF. The CDR3 DNA reads TGTGCCAGCGGGGGGCCGCTACTGACAGGGGTCATCTCCTACGAGCAGTACTTC.

This chain links TRBV7-2 with TRBJ1-1; no definite D call. In germline, CDR1 is SGHTA, CDR2 FQGNSA. The V and J ends lost 7 bases and 6 bases respectively, with 15 bases between them. The CDR3 extends over 13 amino acids. The CDR3 nucleotides read TGTGCCAGCATCAGAAACGGGATATCTGAAGCTTTCTTT. This translates into CASIRNGISEAFF. Full variable domain (rest looked up from reference TRBV7-2 and TRBJ1-1): GAGVSQSPSNKVTEKGKDVELRCDPISGHTALYWYRQSLGQGLEFLIYFQGNSAPDKSGLPSDRFSAERTGGSVSTLTIQRTQQEDSAVYLCASIRNGISEAFFGQGTRLTVV.

This clonotype has only a few counts. This chain links TRBV6-1 with TRBJ2-4; D is ambiguous. From germline, CDR1 is MNHNS and CDR2 SASEGT. V was trimmed by 6 bases and J by 1 base, leaving 7 bases between them. This CDR3 is built from 13 residues. In DNA form, the CDR3 reads TGTGCCAGCAGCGGAGAGGCCAAAAACATTCAGTACTTC. It translates to CASSGEAKNIQYF.

This clonotype was recorded a few times. J is TRBJ1-4 and V is TRBV20-1; D is unresolved. This CDR3 has 12 amino acids. Trimming stripped 5 bases from V and 5 bases from J, with 9 bases between. Germline V CDR1 and CDR2: DFQATT, SNEGSKA (reference sequence). CDR3 loop: CSAPGGNEKLFF. Written as DNA, the CDR3 is TGCAGTGCTCCCGGAGGGAATGAAAAACTGTTTTTT.

This chain links TRBV5-4 with TRBJ1-3; D ambiguous. This CDR3 comprises 16 residues. The germline V and J ends were trimmed by 0 bases and 0 bases, with 10 bases remaining between them. Germline-derived CDR1 and CDR2 are SGHNT and YYREEE (reference sequence). CDR3 sequence reads: CASSLDGAHSGNTIYF. The CDR3 bases are TGTGCCAGCAGCTTGGACGGAGCACACTCTGGAAACACCATATATTTT.

This clonotype was observed a handful of times. The V call is TRBV7-2, the J call TRBJ2-1; 7 bases are shared with TRBD1. The germline V gene has CDR1 SGHTA and CDR2 FQGNSA. The trim removed 2 bases at V and 6 bases at J, leaving 4 bases unmatched. The CDR3 totals 14 residues. The chain's CDR3 is CASSLSRDSNEQFF. CDR3 bases: TGTGCCAGCAGCTTAAGCAGGGACAGCAATGAGCAGTTCTTC.

This clonotype was seen a handful of times. The chain combines TRBV7-3 with TRBJ2-1; 11 nucleotides agree with TRBD2. The J segment lost 7 bases and the V segment lost 1 base, leaving 6 bases of the junction unmatched. The CDR3 loop spans 16 amino acids. Germline V lookup: CDR1 SGHTA, CDR2 FQGTGA. In DNA form, the CDR3 reads TGTGCCAGCAGCTTAAATAGCGGGGGGGGCCTGAATGAGCAGTTCTTC. Its protein product is CASSLNSGGGLNEQFF.

Only a few counts were recorded for this clonotype. A junction boundary mismatches the germline segment, possibly from a read error. This chain's CDR3 is CSVEVGAGPDRQYF. The CDR3 DNA is TGCAGCGTTGAGGTTGGCGCAGGGCCAGATAGGCAGTATTTT. The chain has TRBV29-1 and TRBJ2-3, with D tentatively TRBD1 (5 bases). Germline CDR1 reads SQVTM; CDR2 reads ANQGSEA. The CDR3 sequence is 14 residues long.

The gene calls are TRBV5-6 and TRBJ2-2; 10 nucleotides match TRBD1. This CDR3 contains 17 residues. J was trimmed by 0 bases and V by 1 base; bases with no gene match: 3. Germline CDR1 reads SGHDT; CDR2 reads YYEEEE. The CDR3 loop reads CASSLWTGGANTGELFF. The CDR3 coding sequence is TGTGCCAGCAGCTTGTGGACAGGGGGGGCGAACACCGGGGAGCTGTTTTTT.

This clonotype was recorded a few times. The chain combines TRBV20-1 with TRBJ2-7, with D perhaps matching TRBD2 (6 bases). CDR1 is DFQATT, CDR2 SNEGSKA, per germline (reference sequence). V was clipped by 6 bases and J by 3 bases, with 9 bases between them. The length of the CDR3 is 11 residues. The CDR3 sequence is CSAVSGYEQYF. DNA of the CDR3: TGCAGTGCGGTTAGCGGCTACGAGCAGTACTTC.

This chain links TRBV30 with TRBJ1-1; D gene unclear. CDR1 and CDR2 from the germline V gene are GTSNPN and SVGIG (reference sequence). The CDR3 spans 13 residues. V was shortened by 0 bases and J by 1 base, with 6 bases between the two germline ends. CDR3 nucleotides: TGTGCCTGGAGTGTACCCAGGAACACTGAAGCTTTCTTT. It encodes CAWSVPRNTEAFF.

This sequence joins TRBV20-1 and TRBJ1-5, with a possible D match to TRBD1 (6 bases). CDR1 is DFQATT, CDR2 SNEGSKA, per germline (reference sequence). This CDR3 comprises 12 residues. Deletions cut 5 bases from V and 4 bases from J, with 9 bases between. CDR3 nucleotide sequence: TGCAGTGCTGAGAGGGGGAATCAGCCCCAGCATTTT. As protein: CSAERGNQPQHF.

This clonotype has more than one count but fewer than ten. This chain uses TRBV29-1 with TRBJ1-1; TRBD1 is a possible D gene (6 bases). V was shortened by 0 bases and J by 1 base, with 15 bases between the two germline ends. The CDR3 consists of 16 residues. Per the germline V gene, CDR1 is SQVTM and CDR2 is ANQGSEA. DNA of the CDR3: TGCAGCGTTGAAGATCTGGGGGGCAGGCCGAACACTGAAGCTTTCTTT. Translation: CSVEDLGGRPNTEAFF.

This clonotype has only a few counts. V gene TRBV30 combines with J gene TRBJ1-1, with D possibly matching TRBD1 (5 bases). Looked up from germline, CDR1 is GTSNPN and CDR2 is SVGIG (reference sequence). This CDR3 region has 12 residues. The ends were cut back, 4 bases at V and 1 base at J, with 7 bases in the middle. The CDR3 nucleotides are TGTGCCTGGAACACAGGGAACACTGAAGCTTTCTTT. It specifies CAWNTGNTEAFF.

This chain joins TRBV29-1 and TRBJ2-5; D is unclear. The CDR3 covers 12 residues. Germline V gene data show CDR1 as SQVTM and CDR2 as ANQGSEA. V was shortened by 6 bases and J by 0 bases, with 8 bases between the two germline ends. This chain's CDR3 is CSVRLDQETQYF. The CDR3 DNA follows: TGCAGCGTGCGCCTGGACCAAGAGACCCAGTACTTC.

V gene TRBV2 combines with J gene TRBJ1-5; 8 positions match TRBD1. J lost 1 base, V lost 10 bases, and 6 bases had no gene match. CDR1 and CDR2 (germline): SNHLY, FYNNEI. The CDR3 spans 14 residues. The CDR3 protein is CATQGDSSNQPQHF. CDR3 nucleotides: TGTGCCACACAGGGGGACTCAAGCAATCAGCCCCAGCATTTT.

This clonotype came up a few times. This rearrangement joins TRBV12-3 or TRBV12-4 to TRBJ1-5, with D perhaps TRBD1 (6 bases). This CDR3 is built from 14 residues. V was pared by 6 bases and J by 3 bases, with 12 bases between. The CDR3 sequence is CASSSGQNNQPQHF. The DNA of the CDR3 is TGTGCCAGCAGCAGCGGACAGAACAATCAGCCCCAGCATTTT.

This clonotype was picked up a small number of times. The rearrangement joins TRBV11-2 to TRBJ2-7; D unclear. Germline CDR1 and CDR2: SGHAT and FQNNGV. The CDR3 consists of 16 residues. V was trimmed by 2 bases and J by 0 bases, leaving 14 bases between them. CDR3 residues: CASSLNLAPISYEQYF. Here the CDR3 DNA reads TGTGCCAGCAGCTTAAACCTGGCCCCGATCTCCTACGAGCAGTACTTC.

This clonotype was detected ten times or more. This chain links TRBV20-1 with TRBJ2-7; 14 nucleotides align to TRBD2. Germline lookup yields CDR1 DFQATT and CDR2 SNEGSKA (reference sequence). This CDR3 is 18 amino acids long. V trimming: 3 bases; J trimming: 0 bases; junction bases outside the gene matches: 10. The CDR3 DNA is TGCAGTGCTAGTCCCCCGGGACTAGCGGGGGTGAACTCCTACGAGCAGTACTTC. This codes for CSASPPGLAGVNSYEQYF.

This clonotype came up many times. The chain employs TRBV5-5 and TRBJ2-7, with D perhaps matching TRBD2 (7 bases). Trimming removed 1 base at V and 5 bases at J, with 13 bases between. Germline CDR1 is SGHKS and CDR2 is YYEKEE (reference sequence). This CDR3 region has 14 residues. CDR3 coding DNA: TGTGCCAGCAGCTTGTGGGGGGGCCAGGACGAGCAGTACTTC. Translation gives CASSLWGGQDEQYF. Supplemented by reference TRBV5-5 and TRBJ2-7, the full variable domain reads DAGVTQSPTHLIKTRGQQVTLRCSPISGHKSVSWYQQVLGQGPQFIFQYYEKEERGRGNFPDRFSARQFPNYSSELNVNALLLGDSALYLCASSLWGGQDEQYFGPGTRLTVT.